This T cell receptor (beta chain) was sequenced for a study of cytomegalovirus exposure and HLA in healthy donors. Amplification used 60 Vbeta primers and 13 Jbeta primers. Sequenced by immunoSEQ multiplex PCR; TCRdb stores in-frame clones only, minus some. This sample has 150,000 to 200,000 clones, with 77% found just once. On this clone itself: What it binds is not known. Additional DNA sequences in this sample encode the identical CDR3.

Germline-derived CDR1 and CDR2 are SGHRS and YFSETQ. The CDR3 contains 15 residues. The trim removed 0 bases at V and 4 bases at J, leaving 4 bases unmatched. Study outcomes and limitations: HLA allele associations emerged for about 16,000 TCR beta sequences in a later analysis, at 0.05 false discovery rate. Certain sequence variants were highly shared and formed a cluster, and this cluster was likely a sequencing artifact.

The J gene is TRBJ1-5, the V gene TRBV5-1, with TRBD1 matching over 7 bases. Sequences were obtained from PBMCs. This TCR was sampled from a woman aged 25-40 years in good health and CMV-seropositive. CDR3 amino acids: CASSLVAGGNQPQHF. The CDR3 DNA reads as TGCGCCAGCAGCTTGGTGGCAGGGGGAAATCAGCCCCAGCATTTT.